The clone carrying this TCR beta chain was counted at least ten times. As yet, its antigen is unknown. Amplified TCR beta CDR3 regions derived from RNA transcripts. The HTBI primer set drove a first-round RT-PCR of the TCR CDR3. MiXCR was run by TCRdb on the multiplex PCR reads, yielding one entry per CDR3 protein. This table holds around 580,000 distinct CDR3 sequences, 16% found once. Graves' hyperthyroidism showing no ophthalmopathy progression within 18 months was considered stable. Pregnant or lactating patients were excluded, as were those with uncontrolled infection or other autoimmune disease. This entry is derived from a study of T cells in Graves' hyperthyroidism and ophthalmopathy. The study, taken as a whole, reports: In blood, most of the thyroid clonotypes expanded above 0.001 were also present.

This CDR3 comprises 15 residues. V dropped 4 bases and J dropped 4; count of bases not matched to a gene: 4. The V gene's germline CDR1 is SEHNR and CDR2 FQNEAQ (reference sequence). The TCR was taken from a young woman with Graves' hyperthyroidism. What was sequenced was blood. J is TRBJ1-5 and V is TRBV7-9; 10 nucleotides match TRBD1. The CDR3 nucleotides are TGTGCCAGCAGCTCCGGGACAGGGGAAAATCAGCCCCAGCATTTT. Translating it yields CASSSGTGENQPQHF.